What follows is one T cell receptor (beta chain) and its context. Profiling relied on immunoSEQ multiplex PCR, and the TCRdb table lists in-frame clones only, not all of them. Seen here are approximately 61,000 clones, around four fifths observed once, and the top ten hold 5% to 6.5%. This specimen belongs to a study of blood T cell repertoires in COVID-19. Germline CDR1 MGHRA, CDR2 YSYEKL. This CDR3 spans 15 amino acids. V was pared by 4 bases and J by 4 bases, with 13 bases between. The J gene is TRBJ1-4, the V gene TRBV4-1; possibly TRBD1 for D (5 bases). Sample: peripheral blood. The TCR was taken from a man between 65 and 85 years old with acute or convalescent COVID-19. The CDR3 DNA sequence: TGCGCCAGCAGCCCCCAGACAGCTATTAATGAAAAACTGTTTTTT. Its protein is CASSPQTAINEKLFF.